The next 3 T cell receptor beta chains were all read from a single sample in a study of blood T cell repertoires in COVID-19 (dated by TCRdb to about 2020). Library generation was performed with the immunoSEQ multiplex PCR assay. The table was pulled from immuneACCESS by TCRdb, which kept in-frame rearrangements only. Such tables lose some clones; where checked, under half of the loss comes from unresolved V genes, and the rest has no known cause. In this sample the table shows about 300,000 clones, around 83% of which occur a single time. Together, the top ten hold roughly 1.1% of the sample. Sequencing used peripheral blood. These receptors came from a woman in her 50s with acute or convalescent COVID-19.

The rearrangement joins TRBV29-1 to TRBJ1-4, with D maybe TRBD1 (6 bases). This CDR3 has 15 amino acids. V was cut by 7 bases and J by 3 bases, with 18 bases left in between. The V gene's germline CDR1 is SQVTM and CDR2 ANQGSEA. CDR3 nucleotides: TGCAGCGGAGTGGGCAGGGGAGGGGCTAATGAAAAACTGTTTTTT. This codes for CSGVGRGGANEKLFF.

The rearrangement joins TRBV2 to TRBJ2-1, with 8 bases matching TRBD2. CDR3 length: 13 residues. From germline, CDR1 is SNHLY and CDR2 FYNNEI. V lost 11 bases, J lost 6 bases, and 9 bases stayed unmatched. In nucleotides, the CDR3 is TGTGCCGGGTGGTACGCGGGGGGCAATGAGCAGTTCTTC. The encoded protein is CAGWYAGGNEQFF.

V is TRBV5-6 and J is TRBJ2-2; TRBD1 aligns across 8 bases. The CDR3 runs to 17 residues. The V gene end was trimmed by 0 bases and the J gene end by 5 bases; junction bases not matched to a gene: 9. Germline CDR1 and CDR2: SGHDT and YYEEEE. The CDR3 DNA sequence: TGTGCCAGCAGCTTGGGGTCGGGACAGGAATTTACCGGGGAGCTGTTTTTT. This translates into CASSLGSGQEFTGELFF.